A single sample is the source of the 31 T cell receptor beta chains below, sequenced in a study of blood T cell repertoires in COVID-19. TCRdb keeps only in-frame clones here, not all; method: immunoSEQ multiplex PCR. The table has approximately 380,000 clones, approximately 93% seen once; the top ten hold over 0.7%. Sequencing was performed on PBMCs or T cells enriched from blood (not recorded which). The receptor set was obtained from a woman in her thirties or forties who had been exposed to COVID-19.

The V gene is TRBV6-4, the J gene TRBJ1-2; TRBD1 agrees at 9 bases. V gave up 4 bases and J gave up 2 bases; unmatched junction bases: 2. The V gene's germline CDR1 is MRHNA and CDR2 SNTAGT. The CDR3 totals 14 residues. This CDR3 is CASSGDRVNYGYTF. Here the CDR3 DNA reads TGTGCCAGCAGTGGGGACAGGGTAAACTATGGCTACACCTTC.

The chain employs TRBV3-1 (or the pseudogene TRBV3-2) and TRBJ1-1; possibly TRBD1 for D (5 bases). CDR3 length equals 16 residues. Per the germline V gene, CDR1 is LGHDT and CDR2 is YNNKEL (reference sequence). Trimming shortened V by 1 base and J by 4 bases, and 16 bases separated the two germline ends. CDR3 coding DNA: TGTGCCAGCAGCCAAGTAAAAGGGGTAGGGGCCACTGAAGCTTTCTTT. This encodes CASSQVKGVGATEAFF.

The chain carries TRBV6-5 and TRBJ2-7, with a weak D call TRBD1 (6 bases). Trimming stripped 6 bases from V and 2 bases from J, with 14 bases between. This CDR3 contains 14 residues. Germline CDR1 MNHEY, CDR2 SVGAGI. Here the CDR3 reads CASRTTGSTYEQYF. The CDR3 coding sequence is TGTGCCAGCAGGACCACAGGGTCCACCTACGAGCAGTACTTC.

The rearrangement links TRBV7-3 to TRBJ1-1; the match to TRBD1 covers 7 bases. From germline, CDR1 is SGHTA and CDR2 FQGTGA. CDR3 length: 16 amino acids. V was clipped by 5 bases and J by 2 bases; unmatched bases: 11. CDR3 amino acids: CASSPEPPGGNTEAFF. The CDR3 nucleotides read TGTGCCAGCAGCCCAGAGCCCCCAGGGGGAAACACTGAAGCTTTCTTT.

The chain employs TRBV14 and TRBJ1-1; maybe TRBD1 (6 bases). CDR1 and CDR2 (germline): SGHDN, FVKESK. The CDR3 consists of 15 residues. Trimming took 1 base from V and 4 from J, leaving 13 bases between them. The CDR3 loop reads CASSQARGAGTEAFF. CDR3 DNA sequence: TGTGCCAGCAGCCAAGCCAGGGGCGCGGGCACTGAAGCTTTCTTT.

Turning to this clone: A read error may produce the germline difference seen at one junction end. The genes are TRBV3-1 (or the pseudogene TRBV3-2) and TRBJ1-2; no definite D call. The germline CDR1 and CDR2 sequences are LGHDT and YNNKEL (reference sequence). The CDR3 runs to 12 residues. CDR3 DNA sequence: TGTGCCAGCAGCCAAGGAAGTGGGCGTGCATCCTTC. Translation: CASSQGSGRASF.

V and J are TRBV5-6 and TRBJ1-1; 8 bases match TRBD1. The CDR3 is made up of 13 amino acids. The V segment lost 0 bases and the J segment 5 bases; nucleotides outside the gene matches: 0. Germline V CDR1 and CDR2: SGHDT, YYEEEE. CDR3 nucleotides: TGTGCCAGCAGCTTGGGGACAGGGACTGAAGCTTTCTTT. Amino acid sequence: CASSLGTGTEAFF.

The CDR3 nucleotides read TGTGCCAGCAGCTACAGCGGGGGGACAGAAAACAATGAGCAGTTCTTC. Encoded protein: CASSYSGGTENNEQFF. V usage is TRBV7-9 and J usage is TRBJ2-1; 9 nucleotides line up with TRBD2. This CDR3 contains 16 residues. The germline V gene encodes CDR1 SEHNR and CDR2 FQNEAQ (reference sequence). Trimming removed 4 bases from V and 5 bases from J; junction bases left unmatched: 9.

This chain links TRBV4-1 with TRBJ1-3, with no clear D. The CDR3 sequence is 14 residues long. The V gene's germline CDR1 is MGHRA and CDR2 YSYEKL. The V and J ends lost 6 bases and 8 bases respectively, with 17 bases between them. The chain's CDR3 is CASRRDSGVDTIYF. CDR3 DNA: TGCGCCAGCAGGCGGGATTCGGGCGTTGACACCATATATTTT.

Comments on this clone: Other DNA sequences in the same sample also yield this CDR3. The CDR3: CATRGTGTDTQYF. CDR3 nucleotides: TGTGCCACCAGAGGGACAGGCACAGATACGCAGTATTTT. V is TRBV24-1 and J is TRBJ2-3; 7 nucleotides agree with TRBD1. The CDR3 sequence is 13 residues long. V shed 7 bases, J shed 1 base, and the junction held 1 base outside the gene matches. In germline, CDR1 is KGHDR, CDR2 SFDVKD.

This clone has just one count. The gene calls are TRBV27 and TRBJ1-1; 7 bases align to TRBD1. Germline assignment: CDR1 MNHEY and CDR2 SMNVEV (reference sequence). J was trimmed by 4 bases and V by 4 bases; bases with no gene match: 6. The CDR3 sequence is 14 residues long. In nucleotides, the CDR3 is TGTGCCAGCAGTTATTTGACAGGGCCCACTGAAGCTTTCTTT. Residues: CASSYLTGPTEAFF.

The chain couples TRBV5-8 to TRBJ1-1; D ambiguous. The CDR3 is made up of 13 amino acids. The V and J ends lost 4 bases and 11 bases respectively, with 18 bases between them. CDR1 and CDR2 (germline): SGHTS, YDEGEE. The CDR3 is CASSPETRWEAFF. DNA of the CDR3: TGTGCCAGCAGCCCCGAGACTCGTTGGGAGGCTTTCTTT.

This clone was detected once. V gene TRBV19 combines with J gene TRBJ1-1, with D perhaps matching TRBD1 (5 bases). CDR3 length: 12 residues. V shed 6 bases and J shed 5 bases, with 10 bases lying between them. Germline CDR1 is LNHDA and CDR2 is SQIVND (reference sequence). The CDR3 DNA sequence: TGTGCCAGTAGGGGGCGTTGGACTGAAGCTTTCTTT. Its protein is CASRGRWTEAFF.

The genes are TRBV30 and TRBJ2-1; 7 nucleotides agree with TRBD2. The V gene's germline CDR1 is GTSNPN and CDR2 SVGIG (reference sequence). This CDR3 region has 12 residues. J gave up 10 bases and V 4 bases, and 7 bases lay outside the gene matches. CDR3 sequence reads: CAWTRGGVEQFF. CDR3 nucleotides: TGTGCCTGGACTCGGGGAGGGGTAGAGCAGTTCTTC.

The DNA of the CDR3 is TGTGCCAGCAGCGGGACAGGAGGGGGCTACACCTTC. This encodes CASSGTGGGYTF. The chain links TRBV9 to TRBJ1-2; TRBD1 matches at 7 bases. The CDR3 extends over 12 amino acids. V was clipped by 3 bases and J by 8 bases; unmatched bases: 4. The V gene's germline CDR1 is SGDLS and CDR2 YYNGEE.

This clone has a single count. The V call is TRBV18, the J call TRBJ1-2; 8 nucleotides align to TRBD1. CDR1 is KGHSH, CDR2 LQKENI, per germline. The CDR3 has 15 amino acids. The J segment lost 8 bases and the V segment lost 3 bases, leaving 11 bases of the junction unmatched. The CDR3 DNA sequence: TGTGCCAGCTCACCCAGGACAGGGAACCTCGGGGGCTACACCTTC. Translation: CASSPRTGNLGGYTF.

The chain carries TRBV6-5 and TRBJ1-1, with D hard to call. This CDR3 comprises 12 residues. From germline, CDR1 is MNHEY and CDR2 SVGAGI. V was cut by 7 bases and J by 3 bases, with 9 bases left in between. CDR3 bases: TGTGCCAGCAAGGCGGCGTACACTGAAGCTTTCTTT. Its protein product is CASKAAYTEAFF.

DNA of the CDR3: TGTGCCAGCAGCTTGGGAGGGGGCGAGCAGCCCCAGCATTTT. This translates into CASSLGGGEQPQHF. The chain uses TRBV5-8 and TRBJ1-5, with 7 bases that match TRBD1. The germline V gene encodes CDR1 SGHTS and CDR2 YDEGEE. The V and J ends lost 0 bases and 7 bases, in that order; junction bases with no gene match: 4. This CDR3 is built from 14 residues.

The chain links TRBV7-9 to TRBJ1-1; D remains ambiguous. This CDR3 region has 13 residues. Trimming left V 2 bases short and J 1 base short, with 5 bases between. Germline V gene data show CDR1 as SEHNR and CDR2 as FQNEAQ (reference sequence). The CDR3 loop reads CASSLLANTEAFF. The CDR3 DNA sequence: TGTGCCAGCAGCTTATTAGCGAACACTGAAGCTTTCTTT.

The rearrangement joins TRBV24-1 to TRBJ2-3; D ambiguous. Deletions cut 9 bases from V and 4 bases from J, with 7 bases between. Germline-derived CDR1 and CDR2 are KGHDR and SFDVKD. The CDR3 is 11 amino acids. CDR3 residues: CATSVSDTQYF. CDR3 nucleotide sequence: TGTGCCACCTCAGTTTCAGATACGCAGTATTTT.

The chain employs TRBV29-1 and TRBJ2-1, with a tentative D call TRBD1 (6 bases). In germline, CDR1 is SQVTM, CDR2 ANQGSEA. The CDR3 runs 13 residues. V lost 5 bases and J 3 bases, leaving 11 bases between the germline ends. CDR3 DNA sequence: TGCAGCGTTTTGGAACAGGGCTACAATGAGCAGTTCTTC. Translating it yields CSVLEQGYNEQFF.

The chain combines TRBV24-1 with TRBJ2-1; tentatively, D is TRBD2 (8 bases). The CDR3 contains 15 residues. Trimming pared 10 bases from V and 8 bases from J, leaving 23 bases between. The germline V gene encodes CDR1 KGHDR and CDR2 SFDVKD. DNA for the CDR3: TGTGCCACTAGAAACAGGGGCAGCGGGAGTGATGAGCAGTTCTTC. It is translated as CATRNRGSGSDEQFF.

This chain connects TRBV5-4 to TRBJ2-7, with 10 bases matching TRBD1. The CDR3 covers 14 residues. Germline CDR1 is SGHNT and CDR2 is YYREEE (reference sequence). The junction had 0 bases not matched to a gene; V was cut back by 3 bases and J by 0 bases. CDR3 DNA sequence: TGTGCCAGCAGCTGGGACAGGGGCTCCTACGAGCAGTACTTC. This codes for CASSWDRGSYEQYF. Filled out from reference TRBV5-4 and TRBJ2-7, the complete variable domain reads ETGVTQSPTHLIKTRGQQVTLRCSSQSGHNTVSWYQQALGQGPQFIFQYYREEENGRGNFPPRFSGLQFPNYSSELNVNALELDDSALYLCASSWDRGSYEQYFGPGTRLTVT.

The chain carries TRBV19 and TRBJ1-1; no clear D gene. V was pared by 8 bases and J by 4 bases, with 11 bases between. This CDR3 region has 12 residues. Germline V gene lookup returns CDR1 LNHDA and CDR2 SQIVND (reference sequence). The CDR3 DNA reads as TGTGCCAGTCGGGGATGGGGCACTGAAGCTTTCTTT. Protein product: CASRGWGTEAFF.

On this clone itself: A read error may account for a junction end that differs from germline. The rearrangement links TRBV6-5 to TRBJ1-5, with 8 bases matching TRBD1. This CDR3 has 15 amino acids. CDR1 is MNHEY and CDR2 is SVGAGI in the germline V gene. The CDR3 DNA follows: TGTGCCAGCAGTTACTCTTCAGGGGGCAACCAGCCCCAGCATTTT. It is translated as CASSYSSGGNQPQHF.

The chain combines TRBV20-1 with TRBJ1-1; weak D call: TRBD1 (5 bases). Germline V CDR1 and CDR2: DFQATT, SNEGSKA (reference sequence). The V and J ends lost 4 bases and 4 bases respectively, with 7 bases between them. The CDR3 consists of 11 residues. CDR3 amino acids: CSATGGTEAFF. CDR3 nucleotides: TGCAGTGCTACGGGGGGCACTGAAGCTTTCTTT.

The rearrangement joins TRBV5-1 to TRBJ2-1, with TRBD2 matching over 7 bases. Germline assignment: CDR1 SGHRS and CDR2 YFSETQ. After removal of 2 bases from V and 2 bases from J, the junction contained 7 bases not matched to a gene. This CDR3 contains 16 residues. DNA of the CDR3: TGCGCCAGCAGCTTCCCTAGCGGAGGGGCCTACAATGAGCAGTTCTTC. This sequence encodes CASSFPSGGAYNEQFF.

CDR3 sequence: CASTRDSTSYNSPLHF. The CDR3 nucleotides are TGTGCCAGCACCCGGGACAGTACCTCCTATAATTCACCCCTCCACTTT. V is TRBV27 and J is TRBJ1-6, with 7 positions matching TRBD1. From germline, CDR1 is MNHEY and CDR2 SMNVEV (reference sequence). Trimming at V came to 7 bases and at J to 0 bases, leaving 6 bases not matched to a gene. This CDR3 has 16 amino acids.

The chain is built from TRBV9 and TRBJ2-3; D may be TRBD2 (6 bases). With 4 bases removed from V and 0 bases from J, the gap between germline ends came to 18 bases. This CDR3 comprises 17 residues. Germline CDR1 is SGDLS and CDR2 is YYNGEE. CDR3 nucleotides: TGTGCCAGCAGCCTCCCTTCGGCGGGACTGAGCACAGATACGCAGTATTTT. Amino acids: CASSLPSAGLSTDTQYF.

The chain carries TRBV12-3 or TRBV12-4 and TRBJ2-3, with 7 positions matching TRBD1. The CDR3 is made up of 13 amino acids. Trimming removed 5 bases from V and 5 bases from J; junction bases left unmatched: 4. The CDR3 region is CASSDHRGDTQYF. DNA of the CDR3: TGTGCCAGCAGTGACCACAGGGGAGATACGCAGTATTTT.

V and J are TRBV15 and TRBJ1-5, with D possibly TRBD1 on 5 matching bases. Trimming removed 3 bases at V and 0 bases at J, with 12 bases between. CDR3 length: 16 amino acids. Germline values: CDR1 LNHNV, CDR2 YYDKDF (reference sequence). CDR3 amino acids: CATSSGGTYSNQPQHF. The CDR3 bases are TGTGCCACCAGCAGCGGAGGGACCTATAGCAATCAGCCCCAGCATTTT. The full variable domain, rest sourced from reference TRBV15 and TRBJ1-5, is DAMVIQNPRYQVTQFGKPVTLSCSQTLNHNVMYWYQQKSSQAPKLLFHYYDKDFNNEADTPDNFQSRRPNTSFCFLDIRSPGLGDTAMYLCATSSGGTYSNQPQHFGDGTRLSIL.